The text below deals with one TCR beta chain. It lacks a known antigen. Base qualities are not provided; no much larger clone lies one nucleotide away. In the prospective study, participants were about 18 to 100 years old, resided in about two dozen geographic areas of the United States, and were enrolled through a virtual design. To assign participants to cohorts, the prospective study relied on clinical history that participants themselves reported in a screening survey and a study questionnaire. In the prospective study, mobile phlebotomists collected whole blood, serum and a nasopharyngeal or oropharyngeal swab from each participant. Additional blood draws and questionnaires over an approximately two-month period could optionally be provided by prospective study participants. Prospective study blood samples were shipped either frozen or at room temperature before DNA extraction. TCRbeta CDR3 regions were amplified from genomic DNA by means of the immunoSEQ Assay, a bias-controlled multiplex PCR. Concerning the study's data processing: The number of nucleated cells in each sample was estimated from the amplification of reference gene primers within the assay. Sequence reads were collapsed and filtered to measure the absolute abundance of every unique TCRbeta CDR3 rearrangement. For each sample, productive Simpson clonality was calculated by taking the square root of Simpson's diversity index across productive rearrangements. Sourced from immuneACCESS, this table was stored by TCRdb with only in-frame sequences that have V and J called. A share of the clones is absent; for the studies checked, an unresolved V gene accounts for under half, and the remainder has no known explanation. V and J calls and clone size come straight from that table; D and trimming were deduced from the DNA. Within this sample are approximately 260,000 clones, with around 86% of them counted one time only. Roughly 3.1% of the sample goes to the ten largest clones.

This sample is part of a study of blood T cell repertoires in COVID-19 (dated by TCRdb to the early 2020s). At the level of the whole study: Collaborator samples came from the United States, Italy and Spain and covered acute and convalescent phases of COVID-19. The material from the prospective study consisted of cDNA or gDNA derived from T cells, B-cell-depleted T cells, or PBMCs. Deeply sampled blood TCRbeta repertoires from subjects exposed to, actively infected with, or recovered from COVID-19 were included in the dataset. The repertoires were released in a freely available public database intended as a resource for research on the immune response to SARS-CoV-2. Samples came from the ongoing ImmuneRACE study (first 160 participants) plus 1,254 subjects from 6 global collaborators. A de-identified subject ID, COVID-19 status, age in years and sex were almost always included in the sample metadata. Where available, HLA class I and class II types were taken from metadata supplied by the sample provider and were not determined by assay-based typing.

What the authors observed across the whole study: The quantity of clinical and demographic metadata differed by source and by participant and was supplied without curation.

The CDR3, cysteine through phenylalanine, is 14 amino acids long. Here the CDR3 DNA is all that survives: 42 bases in frame from base 1. Trimming takes 3 bases from V and 4 bases from J, and the germline ends sit 8 bases apart. In the germline V gene (reference sequence), CDR1 corresponds to SGHNT and CDR2 to YYREEE. This chain joins TRBV5-4 to TRBJ2-6; no D gene call is confident. This clonotype was obtained from a woman between 40 and 50 years old with acute COVID-19. Sequenced: PBMCs or T cells enriched from blood (not recorded which). At the DNA level, the sequence is TGTGCCAGCAGCTGGGCGTCGGGGGCCAACGTCCTGACTTTC. Translated, this is CASSWASGANVLTF.